A selection of T cell receptor beta chains follows, all from one sample in a study of blood T cell repertoires in COVID-19. Here immunoSEQ multiplex PCR was the method, and the copy in TCRdb shows in-frame clones only, minus some. The sample records over 250,000 clones, more than 75% being singletons. Sequenced material: PBMCs or T cells enriched from blood (not recorded which). The receptors shown here come from a man aged 55-75 years who had recovered from COVID-19. The CDR3 runs from the conserved cysteine through the conserved F or W. Fields, in order: CDR3 protein, CDR3 DNA, clone size, D gene, J gene, V gene. D genes are given only for firm matches. The size of a clone is reported for some rows only, either as once, few or many, or as a class for expanded clones.

CASSPGGRGIYGYTF	TGTGCCAGCTCACCAGGGGGCCGAGGCATATATGGCTACACCTTC	NA	NA	TRBJ1-2	TRBV18
CASRLAGSDTQYF	TGTGCCAGTAGGTTAGCGGGGTCAGATACGCAGTATTTT	NA	TRBD2	TRBJ2-3	TRBV19
CASSEIAGTTYEQYF	TGTGCCAGCAGTGAGATAGCGGGGACAACCTACGAGCAGTACTTC	NA	TRBD2	TRBJ2-7	TRBV2
CASSLLGEKLFF	TGTGCCAGCAGTTTACTGGGCGAAAAACTGTTTTTT	NA	NA	TRBJ1-4	TRBV28
CAIRTGGGVHEQYF	TGTGCCATCAGAACCGGGGGAGGGGTCCACGAGCAGTACTTC	NA	TRBD2	TRBJ2-7	TRBV10-3
CASSRDRSLIGGYTF	TGTGCCAGCAGCCGGGACAGATCCTTAATAGGCGGCTACACCTTC	once	TRBD1	TRBJ1-2	TRBV9
CASSYYGQGYSYGYTF	TGTGCCAGCAGTTACTATGGACAGGGTTATAGCTATGGCTACACCTTC	NA	TRBD1	TRBJ1-2	TRBV6-2/TRBV6-3
CASSKDGTGYEQYF	TGTGCCAGCAGCAAAGATGGGACAGGCTACGAGCAGTACTTC	NA	NA	TRBJ2-7	TRBV21-1
CATRDRGVDEQFF	TGCGCCACCAGGGACAGGGGGGTCGATGAGCAGTTCTTC	NA	TRBD1	TRBJ2-1	TRBV5-1
CASINQGTNQPQHF	TGTGCCAGTATTAACCAGGGGACCAATCAGCCCCAGCATTTT	NA	NA	TRBJ1-5	TRBV19
CATSRAGQGTGNEQFF	TGTGCCACCAGCAGAGCAGGACAGGGGACGGGTAATGAGCAGTTCTTC	NA	TRBD1	TRBJ2-1	TRBV15
CASSPVGQLTDTQYF	TGTGCCAGCTCACCGGTGGGACAGTTGACAGATACGCAGTATTTT	NA	TRBD1	TRBJ2-3	TRBV18
CASSQGAGTGFFLGGYTF	TGTGCCAGCAGCCAAGGGGCCGGGACAGGGTTCTTTCTAGGGGGCTACACCTTC	NA	TRBD1	TRBJ1-2	TRBV3-1/TRBV3-2
CASSSGTSREQYF	TGCGCCAGCAGCTCCGGGACTAGCCGCGAGCAGTACTTC	NA	TRBD2	TRBJ2-7	TRBV5-1
CASSLPIKSSYNSPLHF	TGTGCCAGCAGCCTGCCCATCAAGAGCTCCTATAATTCACCCCTCCACTTT	NA	NA	TRBJ1-6	TRBV7-9
CASSYSRQGIYEQYF	TGTGCCAGCAGTTACTCGAGACAGGGGATCTACGAGCAGTACTTC	NA	TRBD1	TRBJ2-7	TRBV6-5
CASSPGGSETQYF	TGTGCCAGCAGCCCGGGAGGATCGGAGACCCAGTACTTC	NA	TRBD2	TRBJ2-5	TRBV9